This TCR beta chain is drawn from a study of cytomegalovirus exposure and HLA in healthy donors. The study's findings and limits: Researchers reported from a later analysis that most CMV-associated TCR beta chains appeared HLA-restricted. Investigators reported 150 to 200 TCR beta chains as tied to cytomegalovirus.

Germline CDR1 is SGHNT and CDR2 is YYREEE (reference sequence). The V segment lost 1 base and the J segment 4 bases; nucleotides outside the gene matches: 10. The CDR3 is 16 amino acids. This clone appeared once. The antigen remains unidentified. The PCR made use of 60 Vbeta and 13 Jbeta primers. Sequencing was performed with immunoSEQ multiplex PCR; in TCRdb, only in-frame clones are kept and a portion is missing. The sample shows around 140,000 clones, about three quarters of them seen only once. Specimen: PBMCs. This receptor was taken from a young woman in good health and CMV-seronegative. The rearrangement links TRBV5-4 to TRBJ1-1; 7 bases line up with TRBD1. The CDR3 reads CASSLRAGGSSTEAFF. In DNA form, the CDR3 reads TGTGCCAGCAGCTTGCGGGCAGGGGGATCGAGCACTGAAGCTTTCTTT. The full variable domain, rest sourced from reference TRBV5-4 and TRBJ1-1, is ETGVTQSPTHLIKTRGQQVTLRCSSQSGHNTVSWYQQALGQGPQFIFQYYREEENGRGNFPPRFSGLQFPNYSSELNVNALELDDSALYLCASSLRAGGSSTEAFFGQGTRLTVV.